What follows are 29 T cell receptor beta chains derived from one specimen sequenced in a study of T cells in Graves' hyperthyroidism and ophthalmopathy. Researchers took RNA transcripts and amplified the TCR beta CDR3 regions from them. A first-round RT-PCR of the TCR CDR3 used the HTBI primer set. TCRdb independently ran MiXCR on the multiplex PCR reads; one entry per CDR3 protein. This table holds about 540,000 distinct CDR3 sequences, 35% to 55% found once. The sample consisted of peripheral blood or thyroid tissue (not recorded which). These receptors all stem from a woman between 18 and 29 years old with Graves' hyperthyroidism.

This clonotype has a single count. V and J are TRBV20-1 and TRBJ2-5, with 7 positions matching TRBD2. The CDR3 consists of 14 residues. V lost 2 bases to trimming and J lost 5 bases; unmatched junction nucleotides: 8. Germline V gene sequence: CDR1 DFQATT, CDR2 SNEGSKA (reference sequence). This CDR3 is CSARRAGAGETQYF. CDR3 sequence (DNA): TGCAGTGCTAGAAGGGCGGGAGCTGGGGAGACCCAGTACTTC.

CDR3 DNA sequence: TGCAGTGCTAGCGGGGGAGACTCTGGGGCCAACGTCCTGACTTTC. As protein: CSASGGDSGANVLTF. The chain links TRBV20-1 to TRBJ2-6, with D tentatively TRBD2 (6 bases). The V gene lost 3 bases and the J gene lost 0 bases, with 9 bases spanning the gap. This CDR3 contains 15 residues. The germline V gene encodes CDR1 DFQATT and CDR2 SNEGSKA (reference sequence).

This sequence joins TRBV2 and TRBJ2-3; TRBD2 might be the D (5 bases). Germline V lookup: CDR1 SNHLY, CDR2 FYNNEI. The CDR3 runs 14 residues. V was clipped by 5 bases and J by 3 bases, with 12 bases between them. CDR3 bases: TGTGCCAGCAGTCAGGACTTATTAACAGATACGCAGTATTTT. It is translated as CASSQDLLTDTQYF.

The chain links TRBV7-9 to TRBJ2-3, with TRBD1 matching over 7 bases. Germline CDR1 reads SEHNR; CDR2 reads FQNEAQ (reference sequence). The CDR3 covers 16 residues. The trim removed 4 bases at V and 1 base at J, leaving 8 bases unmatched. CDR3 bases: TGTGCCAGCAGCTATCCCATTGGACAGGGCACAGATACGCAGTATTTT. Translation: CASSYPIGQGTDTQYF.

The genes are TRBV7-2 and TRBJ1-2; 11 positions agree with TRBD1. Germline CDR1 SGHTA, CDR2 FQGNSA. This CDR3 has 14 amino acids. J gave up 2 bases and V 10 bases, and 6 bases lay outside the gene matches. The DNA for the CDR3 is TGTGCCACCGCGGACAGGGGGCGCAACTATGGCTACACCTTC. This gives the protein CATADRGRNYGYTF.

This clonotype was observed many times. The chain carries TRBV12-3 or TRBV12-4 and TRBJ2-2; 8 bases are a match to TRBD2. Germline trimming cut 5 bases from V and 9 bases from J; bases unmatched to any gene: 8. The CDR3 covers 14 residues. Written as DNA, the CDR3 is TGTGCCAGCAGTCGAACGGGACTAGTCCGGGAGCTGTTTTTT. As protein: CASSRTGLVRELFF.

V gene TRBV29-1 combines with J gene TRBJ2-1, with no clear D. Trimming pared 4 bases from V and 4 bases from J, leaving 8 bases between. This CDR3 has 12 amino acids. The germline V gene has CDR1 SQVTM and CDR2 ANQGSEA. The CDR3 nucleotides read TGCAGCGTTGGGATCGTGTACAATGAGCAGTTCTTC. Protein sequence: CSVGIVYNEQFF.

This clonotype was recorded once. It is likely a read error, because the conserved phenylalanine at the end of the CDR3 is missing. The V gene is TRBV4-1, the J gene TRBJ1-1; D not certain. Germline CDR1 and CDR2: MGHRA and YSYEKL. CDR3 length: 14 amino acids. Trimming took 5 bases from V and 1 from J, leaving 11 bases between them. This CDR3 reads CASSLTPGNTEAFS. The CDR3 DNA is TGCGCCAGCAGCTTAACGCCCGGGAACACTGAAGCTTTCTCT.

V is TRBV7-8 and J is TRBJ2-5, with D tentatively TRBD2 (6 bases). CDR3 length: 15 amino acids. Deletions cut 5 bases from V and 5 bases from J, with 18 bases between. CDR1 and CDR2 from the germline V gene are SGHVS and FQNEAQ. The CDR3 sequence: CASSQDLAGTETQYF. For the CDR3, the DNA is TGTGCCAGCAGCCAAGATCTGGCGGGAACTGAGACCCAGTACTTC.

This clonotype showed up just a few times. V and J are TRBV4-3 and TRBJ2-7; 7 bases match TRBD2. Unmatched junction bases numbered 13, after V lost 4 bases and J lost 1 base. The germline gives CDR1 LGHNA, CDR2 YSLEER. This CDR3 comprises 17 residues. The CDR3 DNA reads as TGCGCCAGCAGCCGCGGGACTGGCGGGGGAAGGTCCTACGAGCAGTACTTC. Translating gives CASSRGTGGGRSYEQYF.

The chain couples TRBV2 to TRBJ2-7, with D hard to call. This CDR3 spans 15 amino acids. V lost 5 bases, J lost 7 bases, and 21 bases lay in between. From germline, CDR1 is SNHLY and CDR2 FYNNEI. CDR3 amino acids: CASSRGRKSYNEQYF. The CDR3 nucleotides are TGTGCCAGCAGTCGCGGACGGAAATCCTACAATGAGCAGTACTTC.

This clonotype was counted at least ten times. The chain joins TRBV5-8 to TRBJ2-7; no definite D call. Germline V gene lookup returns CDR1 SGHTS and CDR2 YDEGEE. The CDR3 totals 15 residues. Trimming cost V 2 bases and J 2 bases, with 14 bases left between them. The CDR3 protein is CASSFSPGTAYEQYF. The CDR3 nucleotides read TGTGCCAGCAGCTTTTCTCCGGGTACTGCCTACGAGCAGTACTTC.

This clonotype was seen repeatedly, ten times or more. The CDR3, as DNA: TGTGCCAGCAGCACCGGGACAGGCAGCTATGGCTACACCTTC. As protein: CASSTGTGSYGYTF. V usage is TRBV9 and J usage is TRBJ1-2; 8 bases align to TRBD1. V lost 4 bases to trimming and J lost 4 bases; unmatched junction nucleotides: 6. Germline assignment: CDR1 SGDLS and CDR2 YYNGEE. The CDR3 sequence is 14 residues long.

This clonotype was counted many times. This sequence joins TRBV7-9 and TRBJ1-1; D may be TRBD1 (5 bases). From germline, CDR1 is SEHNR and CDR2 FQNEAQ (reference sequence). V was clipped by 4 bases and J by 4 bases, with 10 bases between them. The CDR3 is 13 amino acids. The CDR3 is CASSWGFGTEAFF. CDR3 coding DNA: TGTGCCAGCAGCTGGGGCTTCGGCACTGAAGCTTTCTTT.

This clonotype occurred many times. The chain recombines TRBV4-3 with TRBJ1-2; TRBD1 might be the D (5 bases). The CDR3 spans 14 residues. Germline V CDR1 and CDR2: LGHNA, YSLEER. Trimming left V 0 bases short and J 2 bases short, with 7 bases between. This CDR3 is CASSQETGNYGYTF. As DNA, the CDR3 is TGCGCCAGCAGCCAAGAAACAGGCAACTATGGCTACACCTTC.

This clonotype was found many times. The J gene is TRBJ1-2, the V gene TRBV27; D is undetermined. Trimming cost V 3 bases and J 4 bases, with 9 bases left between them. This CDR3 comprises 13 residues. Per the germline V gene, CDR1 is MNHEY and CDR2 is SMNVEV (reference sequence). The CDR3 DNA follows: TGTGCCAGCAGTTTGAACATTCGCTATGGCTACACCTTC. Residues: CASSLNIRYGYTF.

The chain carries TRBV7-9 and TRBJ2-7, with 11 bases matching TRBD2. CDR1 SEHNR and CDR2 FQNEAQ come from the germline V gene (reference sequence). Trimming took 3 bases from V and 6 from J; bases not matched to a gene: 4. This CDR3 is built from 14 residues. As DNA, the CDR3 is TGTGCCAGCAGCTTCCTAGCGGGGGGACCCGAGCAGTACTTC. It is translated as CASSFLAGGPEQYF.

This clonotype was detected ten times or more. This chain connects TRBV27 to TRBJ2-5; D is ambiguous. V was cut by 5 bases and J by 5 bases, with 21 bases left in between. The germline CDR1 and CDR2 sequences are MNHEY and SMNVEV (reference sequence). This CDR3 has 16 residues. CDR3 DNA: TGTGCCAGCAGTCCCTGGCTAATGAGTAGTAAGGAGACCCAGTACTTC. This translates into CASSPWLMSSKETQYF.

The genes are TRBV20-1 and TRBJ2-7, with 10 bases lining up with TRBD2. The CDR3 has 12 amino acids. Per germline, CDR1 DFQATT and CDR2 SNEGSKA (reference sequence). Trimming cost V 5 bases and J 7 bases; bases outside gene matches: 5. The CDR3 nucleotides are TGCAGTGCTGGGGGACTAGCGAATGAGCAGTACTTC. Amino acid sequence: CSAGGLANEQYF.

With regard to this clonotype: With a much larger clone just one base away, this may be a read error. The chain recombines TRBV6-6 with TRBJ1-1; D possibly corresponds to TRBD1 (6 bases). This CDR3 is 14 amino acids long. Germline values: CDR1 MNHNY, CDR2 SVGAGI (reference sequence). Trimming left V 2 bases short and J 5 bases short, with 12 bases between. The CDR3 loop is CASSYTGSRTEAFF. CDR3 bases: TGTGCCAGCAGTTACACAGGGAGCCGGACTGAAGCTTTCTTT.

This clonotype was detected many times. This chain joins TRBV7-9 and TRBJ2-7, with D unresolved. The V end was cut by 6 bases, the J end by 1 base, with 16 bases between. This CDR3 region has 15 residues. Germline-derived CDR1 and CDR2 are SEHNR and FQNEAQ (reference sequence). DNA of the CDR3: TGTGCCAGCAGGTCTCAGGTTTCGGGTTCCTACGAGCAGTACTTC. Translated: CASRSQVSGSYEQYF.

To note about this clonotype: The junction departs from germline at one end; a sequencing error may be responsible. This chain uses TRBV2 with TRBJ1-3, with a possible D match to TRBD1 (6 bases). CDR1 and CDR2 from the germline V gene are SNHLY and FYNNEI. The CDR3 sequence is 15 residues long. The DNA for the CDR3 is TGTGCCAGCAGTGAGGGGGGCGGAGCCTCAAACACCAAGTACTTC. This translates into CASSEGGGASNTKYF.

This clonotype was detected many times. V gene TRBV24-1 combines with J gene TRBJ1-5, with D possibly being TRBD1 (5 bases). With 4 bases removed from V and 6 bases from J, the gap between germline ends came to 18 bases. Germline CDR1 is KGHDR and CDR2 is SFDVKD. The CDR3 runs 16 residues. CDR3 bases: TGTGCCACCAGTGAATCTGGGACCGCGACGATTCAGCCCCAGCATTTT. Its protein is CATSESGTATIQPQHF.

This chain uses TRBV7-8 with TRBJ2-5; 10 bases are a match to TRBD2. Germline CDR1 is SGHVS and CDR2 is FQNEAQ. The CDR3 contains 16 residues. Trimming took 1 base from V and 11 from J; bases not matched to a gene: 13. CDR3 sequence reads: CASSLVGLAVNNEQYF. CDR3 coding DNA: TGTGCCAGCAGCTTAGTCGGACTAGCGGTTAACAATGAGCAGTACTTC.

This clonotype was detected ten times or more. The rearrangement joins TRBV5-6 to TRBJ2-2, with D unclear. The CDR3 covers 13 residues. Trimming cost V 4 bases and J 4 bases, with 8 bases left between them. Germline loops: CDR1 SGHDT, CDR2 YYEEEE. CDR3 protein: CASSRDTTGELFF. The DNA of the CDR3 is TGTGCCAGCAGCCGCGACACCACCGGGGAGCTGTTTTTT.

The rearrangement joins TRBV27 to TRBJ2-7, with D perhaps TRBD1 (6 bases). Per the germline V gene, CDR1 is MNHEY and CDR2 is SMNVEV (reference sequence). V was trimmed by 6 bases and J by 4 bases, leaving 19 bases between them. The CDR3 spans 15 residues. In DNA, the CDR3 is TGTGCCAGCAGAAGAGGAACAGGGAACCCTTACGAGCAGTACTTC. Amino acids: CASRRGTGNPYEQYF.

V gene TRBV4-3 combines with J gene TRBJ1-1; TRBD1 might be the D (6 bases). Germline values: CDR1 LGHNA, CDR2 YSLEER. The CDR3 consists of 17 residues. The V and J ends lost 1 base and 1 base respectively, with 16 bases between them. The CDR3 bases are TGCGCCAGCAGCCAAGCGGACAGTCTGAACCCGAACACTGAAGCTTTCTTT. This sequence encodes CASSQADSLNPNTEAFF.

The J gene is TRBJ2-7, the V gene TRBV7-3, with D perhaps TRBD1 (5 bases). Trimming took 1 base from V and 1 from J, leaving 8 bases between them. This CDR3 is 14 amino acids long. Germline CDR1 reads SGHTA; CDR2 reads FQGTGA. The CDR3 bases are TGTGCCAGCAGCTTAATACCAGGGTCCTACGAGCAGTACTTC. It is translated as CASSLIPGSYEQYF. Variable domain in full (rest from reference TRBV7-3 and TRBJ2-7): GAGVSQTPSNKVTEKGKYVELRCDPISGHTALYWYRQSLGQGPEFLIYFQGTGAADDSGLPNDRFFAVRPEGSVSTLKIQRTERGDSAVYLCASSLIPGSYEQYFGPGTRLTVT.

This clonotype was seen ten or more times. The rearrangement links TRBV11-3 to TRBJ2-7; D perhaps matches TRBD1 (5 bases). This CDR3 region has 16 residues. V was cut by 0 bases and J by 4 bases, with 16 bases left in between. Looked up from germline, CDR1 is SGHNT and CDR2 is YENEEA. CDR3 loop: CASSLDPRVGRYEQYF. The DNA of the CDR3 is TGTGCCAGCAGCTTAGATCCCAGGGTGGGTCGTTACGAGCAGTACTTC.